The clone carrying this T cell receptor (beta chain) has a single count. The antigen is undetermined. Described time point: week 11, during vaccination. Every single dose of the vaccine, 300 ug of mutant IDH1 20-mer peptide, came with topical imiquimod. This specimen belongs to a study of a mutant IDH1 vaccine in newly diagnosed glioma. Study in general: In some groups vaccination began 4-6 weeks post-radiotherapy; others received it with temozolomide. Study-level findings and limits: Researchers report vaccine-induced immune responses in 93.3% of patients. Pseudoprogression appeared unlinked to shifts in leading peripheral T cell clonotypes.

With V trimmed by 0 bases and J by 1 base, 4 bases remained unmatched. This CDR3 contains 16 residues. From germline, CDR1 is SGHDT and CDR2 YYEEEE. Generated by immunoSEQ multiplex PCR, the TCRdb table keeps only in-frame clones and is missing some. The table shows roughly 110,000 clones, with about 90% occurring only once. The chain joins TRBV5-6 to TRBJ1-3; 7 bases are a match to TRBD1. The sequence was obtained from a woman between 45 and 60 years old with glioma. The sample consisted of PBMCs, taken from a glioma patient whose treatment included an IDH1 peptide vaccine. Here the CDR3 DNA reads TGTGCCAGCAGCTTGGACGGCAGGGGGTCTGGAAACACCATATATTTT. Translated, it gives CASSLDGRGSGNTIYF.